The 14 T cell receptor beta chains below all came from one sample that was sequenced in a study of T cells in women clearing cervical HPV infection. Some clones are missing from TCRdb's copy, which holds only in-frame ones; the method was immunoSEQ multiplex PCR. This sample's table has about 31,000 clones. Material for sequencing was blood buffy coat. The receptors were sampled from a woman between 18 and 70 years old with a cervical HPV16 infection that either progressed to CIN3+ or cleared (not recorded which).

As concerns this clone: The sequence runs out 3 residues before the end of the CDR3; the remainder is reconstructed from the germline J gene. In the same sample, other DNA sequences code for this CDR3. This chain uses TRBV20-1 with TRBJ2-3; no firm D call. CDR3 length equals 14 residues. Germline V gene lookup returns CDR1 DFQATT and CDR2 SNEGSKA (reference sequence). Trimming cost V 6 bases and J 5 bases, with 18 bases left between them. Incomplete CDR3 DNA: TGCAGTGCCCCCGCGTATGGTGGCGGAGATACG. This gives the protein CSAPAYGGGDT. The entire CDR3 sequence reads CSAPAYGGGDTQYF.

On this clone itself: The CDR3 end is not reached by the read, which stops 3 residues before it; the germline J gene fills it in. This chain uses TRBV18 with TRBJ2-3; 7 bases align to TRBD2. Germline trimming cut 2 bases from V and 2 bases from J; bases unmatched to any gene: 10. This CDR3 is 17 amino acids long. CDR1 and CDR2 (germline): KGHSH, LQKENI. The sequenced part of the CDR3 DNA is TGTGCCAGCTCACCAAGACGGCTAGCGGAAATCACAGATACG. It encodes CASSPRRLAEITDT. From start to end, the CDR3 is CASSPRRLAEITDTQYF.

Details on this clone: From the germline J gene comes the end of the CDR3, since the read stops 3 residues before it. The chain combines TRBV10-1 with TRBJ2-2; D uncertain. There are 13 residues in the CDR3. V dropped 3 bases and J dropped 5 bases, with 7 bases sitting between them. Per the germline V gene, CDR1 is WNHNN and CDR2 is SYGVQD (reference sequence). The CDR3 is CASSDARTGELFF. The part of the CDR3 DNA that was read is TGCGCCAGCAGTGACGCGCGAACCGGGGAG.

The CDR3 protein is CASRPTGESNSGANVLTF. CDR3 bases read: TGTGCCAGCAGACCTACAGGGGAATCCAACTCTGGGGCCAACGTC. This chain uses TRBV2 with TRBJ2-6; 7 nucleotides align to TRBD1. The read finishes 3 residues shy of the CDR3 end, and the germline J gene is used to complete it. Germline CDR1 reads SNHLY; CDR2 reads FYNNEI. Trimming took 6 bases from V and 0 from J; bases not matched to a gene: 11. This CDR3 is 18 amino acids long.

To note about this clone: The CDR3 end lies 3 residues beyond the end of the read and is filled in from the germline J gene. The gene calls are TRBV2 and TRBJ1-5, with 8 bases fitting TRBD1. Germline V CDR1 and CDR2: SNHLY, FYNNEI. The junction had 6 bases not matched to a gene; V was cut back by 5 bases and J by 6 bases. CDR3 length equals 14 residues. The CDR3 DNA, read in part, is TGTGCCAGCAGTACCTCAGGGGGCAGTCAGCCC. Encoded protein: CASSTSGGSQP. The full CDR3 sequence reads CASSTSGGSQPQHF.

Notes on this clone: The missing CDR3 end, 3 residues past where the read stops, is filled in from the germline J gene. This chain uses TRBV30 with TRBJ2-7, with 8 bases that match TRBD2. Germline V gene sequence: CDR1 GTSNPN, CDR2 SVGIG (reference sequence). The V segment lost 4 bases and the J segment 6 bases; nucleotides outside the gene matches: 11. This CDR3 is built from 14 residues. CDR3 bases read: TGTGCCTGGAATAGGGGACTAGGCACAGCCGAG. Its translation: CAWNRGLGTAE. The whole CDR3 region reads CAWNRGLGTAEQYF. The variable domain in full, with the rest retrieved from reference TRBV30 and TRBJ2-7, is SQTIHQWPATLVQPVGSPLSLECTVEGTSNPNLYWYRQAAGRGLQLLFYSVGIGQISSEVPQNLSASRPQDRQFILSSKKLLLSDSGFYLCAWNRGLGTAEQYFGPGTRLTVT.

Concerning this clone itself: The CDR3 is cut off 3 residues early in the read; its end comes from the germline J gene. The V call is TRBV2, the J call TRBJ1-5; TRBD1 might be the D (6 bases). CDR1 is SNHLY and CDR2 is FYNNEI in the germline V gene. The CDR3 loop spans 15 amino acids. V was clipped by 4 bases and J by 3 bases, with 13 bases between them. Incomplete CDR3 DNA: TGTGCCAGCAGTGGACAGGACTTTGCCAATCAGCCC. Residues: CASSGQDFANQP. In full, the CDR3 reads CASSGQDFANQPQHF.

As to this clone: The sequence runs out 3 residues before the end of the CDR3; the remainder is reconstructed from the germline J gene. The rearrangement links TRBV7-9 to TRBJ2-3, with 8 bases lining up with TRBD1. The length of the CDR3 is 15 residues. Germline V CDR1 and CDR2: SEHNR, FQNEAQ (reference sequence). The CDR3 loop is CASSLGGTGGQPQYF. The CDR3 DNA, read in part, is TGTGCCAGCAGCTTAGGCGGCACAGGGGGGCAGCCG.

With respect to this clone: The CDR3 goes on 3 residues after the read ends, and that part is filled in from the germline J gene. The chain joins TRBV7-9 to TRBJ1-2; D is possibly TRBD1 (6 bases). CDR1 is SEHNR and CDR2 is FQNEAQ in the germline V gene (reference sequence). The CDR3 spans 13 residues. The CDR3 spells CASSWDTGRDYTF. Partial CDR3 DNA: TGTGCCAGCAGCTGGGATACAGGGCGCGAC. The full variable domain, rest sourced from reference TRBV7-9 and TRBJ1-2, is DTGVSQNPRHKITKRGQNVTFRCDPISEHNRLYWYRQTLGQGPEFLTYFQNEAQLEKSRLLSDRFSAERPKGSFSTLEIQRTEQGDSAMYLCASSWDTGRDYTFGSGTRLTVV.

Concerning this clone itself: The missing CDR3 end, 3 residues past where the read stops, is filled in from the germline J gene. V is TRBV28 and J is TRBJ2-1; maybe TRBD2 (5 bases). The CDR3 totals 18 residues. Germline V CDR1 and CDR2: MDHEN, SYDVKM. The V and J ends lost 1 base and 2 bases respectively, with 18 bases between them. The part of the CDR3 DNA that was read is TGTGCCAGCAGTTTATCCCTCGGACTGGGAACGACCTACAATGAG. Protein product: CASSLSLGLGTTYNE. The complete CDR3 reads CASSLSLGLGTTYNEQFF.

Turning to this clone: Its ends do not fully match the called genes, so a read error is possible. The CDR3 end falls 3 residues outside the read, so it is completed with the germline J gene. V usage is TRBV19 and J usage is TRBJ2-4; D not resolved. The CDR3 has 11 residues. Germline V gene sequence: CDR1 LNHDA, CDR2 SQIVND (reference sequence). CDR3 sequence reads: CASTGNYGQYF. Partial CDR3 DNA: TGTGCGAGTACCGGTAACTATGGT.

Details on this clone: The read is 3 residues too short to cover the CDR3 end, so that end is filled in from the germline J gene. This chain links TRBV19 with TRBJ2-1; D may be TRBD2 (5 bases). V shed 1 base and J shed 4 bases, with 14 bases lying between them. Looked up from germline, CDR1 is LNHDA and CDR2 is SQIVND (reference sequence). The CDR3 consists of 16 residues. The sequenced CDR3 bases are TGTGCCAGTAGTATAGGGAGCGGCCTCTATTACAATGAG. Translated: CASSIGSGLYYNE. In full, the CDR3 reads CASSIGSGLYYNEQFF.

Concerning this clone: Read sequence stops 3 residues before the CDR3 end, and the germline J gene provides the missing end. This sequence joins TRBV27 and TRBJ2-7; the D is unclear. Germline-derived CDR1 and CDR2 are MNHEY and SMNVEV (reference sequence). The CDR3 extends over 15 amino acids. The V end lost 4 bases, the J end lost 3 bases, and 16 bases lay between the germline ends. The CDR3: CASSYKGPSNYEQYF. The part of the CDR3 DNA that was read is TGTGCCAGCAGTTACAAGGGTCCCTCAAACTACGAG.

Regarding this clone: Read sequence stops 3 residues before the CDR3 end, and the germline J gene provides the missing end. This chain links TRBV7-9 with TRBJ2-1; 8 positions match TRBD1. V lost 4 bases and J lost 6; bases outside the gene matches: 5. Germline V gene data show CDR1 as SEHNR and CDR2 as FQNEAQ (reference sequence). The CDR3 runs to 14 residues. Incomplete CDR3 DNA: TGTGCCAGCAGCTCGGTAACAGGGGGCAATGAG. This encodes CASSSVTGGNE. The CDR3 in full is CASSSVTGGNEQFF.